Below are 31 T cell receptor beta chains sequenced from a single sample in a study of blood T cell repertoires in COVID-19. Sequencing was performed with immunoSEQ multiplex PCR; in TCRdb, only in-frame clones are kept and a portion is missing. The sample lists tens of thousands of clones; 90% were seen once. The specimen sequenced was peripheral blood. The receptors stem from a woman aged 40 to 50 with active COVID-19.

The chain joins TRBV28 to TRBJ2-7; 16 positions match TRBD2. After removal of 6 bases from V and 1 base from J, the junction contained 9 bases not matched to a gene. The CDR3 is 18 amino acids. Looked up from germline, CDR1 is MDHEN and CDR2 is SYDVKM. Here the CDR3 DNA reads TGTGCCAGCAGACCCCCGGGACTAGCGGGGGGGGCTTCCTACGAGCAGTACTTC. This sequence encodes CASRPPGLAGGASYEQYF.

The V gene is TRBV27, the J gene TRBJ2-1, with D unclear. Trimming removed 2 bases from V and 7 bases from J, with 18 bases in between. This CDR3 spans 16 amino acids. Germline V gene sequence: CDR1 MNHEY, CDR2 SMNVEV (reference sequence). The CDR3: CASSLNTRSVRNEQFF. DNA for the CDR3: TGTGCCAGCAGTTTAAATACCCGGTCGGTGAGGAATGAGCAGTTCTTC.

The chain recombines TRBV9 with TRBJ2-1, with TRBD2 as a possible D gene (6 bases). The germline V gene has CDR1 SGDLS and CDR2 YYNGEE. V shed 4 bases and J shed 5 bases, with 19 bases lying between them. CDR3 length: 16 residues. The CDR3 loop reads CASSPPKGRGNNEQFF. CDR3 nucleotides: TGTGCCAGCAGCCCTCCGAAAGGGCGGGGTAACAATGAGCAGTTCTTC.

The V call is TRBV19, the J call TRBJ2-2; 10 bases line up with TRBD2. There are 15 residues in the CDR3. Germline trimming cut 9 bases from V and 2 bases from J; bases unmatched to any gene: 6. Germline V CDR1 and CDR2: LNHDA, SQIVND (reference sequence). The CDR3 sequence: CASKLAGTNTGELFF. The CDR3 coding sequence is TGTGCCAGCAAACTAGCGGGGACCAACACCGGGGAGCTGTTTTTT.

The CDR3 sequence: CASSLLAGYTF. As DNA, the CDR3 is TGTGCCAGCAGCTTATTGGCAGGCTACACCTTC. This chain connects TRBV11-2 to TRBJ1-2; D unclear. Germline loops: CDR1 SGHAT, CDR2 FQNNGV. The germline V and J ends were trimmed by 2 bases and 8 bases, with 6 bases remaining between them. CDR3 size: 11 residues. The complete variable domain, with remaining parts taken from reference TRBV11-2 and TRBJ1-2, reads EAGVAQSPRYKIIEKRQSVAFWCNPISGHATLYWYQQILGQGPKLLIQFQNNGVVDDSQLPKDRFSAERLKGVDSTLKIQPAKLEDSAVYLCASSLLAGYTFGSGTRLTVV.

The J gene is TRBJ2-3, the V gene TRBV7-9; D might be TRBD1 (5 bases). V was trimmed by 3 bases and J by 6 bases, leaving 19 bases between them. Germline V gene sequence: CDR1 SEHNR, CDR2 FQNEAQ (reference sequence). CDR3 length: 16 amino acids. The CDR3 loop is CASSFGRDGPGDTQYF. In nucleotides, the CDR3 is TGTGCCAGCAGCTTTGGCAGGGATGGACCAGGCGATACGCAGTATTTT. The full variable domain, in which reference TRBV7-9 and TRBJ2-3 provide the parts outside the CDR3, is DTGVSQNPRHKITKRGQNVTFRCDPISEHNRLYWYRQTLGQGPEFLTYFQNEAQLEKSRLLSDRFSAERPKGSFSTLEIQRTEQGDSAMYLCASSFGRDGPGDTQYFGPGTRLTVL.

The chain uses TRBV5-4 and TRBJ1-2, with 7 bases aligning to TRBD1. CDR1 and CDR2 from the germline V gene are SGHNT and YYREEE (reference sequence). The CDR3 loop spans 15 amino acids. V lost 0 bases and J lost 1; bases outside the gene matches: 3. This CDR3 is CASSLAGQNNYGYTF. CDR3 in DNA: TGTGCCAGCAGCTTGGCGGGACAGAATAACTATGGCTACACCTTC. Based on the CDR3 plus reference TRBV5-4 and TRBJ1-2, the full variable domain is ETGVTQSPTHLIKTRGQQVTLRCSSQSGHNTVSWYQQALGQGPQFIFQYYREEENGRGNFPPRFSGLQFPNYSSELNVNALELDDSALYLCASSLAGQNNYGYTFGSGTRLTVV.

This chain connects TRBV29-1 to TRBJ1-1, with TRBD1 matching 9 bases. Germline CDR1 is SQVTM and CDR2 is ANQGSEA. V was pared by 7 bases and J by 5 bases, with 5 bases of the junction left unmatched. The length of the CDR3 is 12 residues. The CDR3 DNA reads as TGCAGCGCCTACGACAGGGGGACTGAAGCTTTCTTT. This gives the protein CSAYDRGTEAFF. The whole variable domain, filled in from reference TRBV29-1 and TRBJ1-1, reads SAVISQKPSRDICQRGTSLTIQCQVDSQVTMMFWYRQQPGQSLTLIATANQGSEATYESGFVIDKFPISRPNLTFSTLTVSNMSPEDSSIYLCSAYDRGTEAFFGQGTRLTVV.

The V gene is TRBV18, the J gene TRBJ1-1, with a tentative D call TRBD1 (5 bases). V was pared by 0 bases and J by 0 bases, with 11 bases between. This CDR3 comprises 16 residues. CDR1 is KGHSH and CDR2 is LQKENI in the germline V gene. Here the CDR3 reads CASSPPSGRVNTEAFF. As DNA, the CDR3 is TGTGCCAGCTCACCACCGTCAGGGAGGGTGAACACTGAAGCTTTCTTT.

V and J are TRBV5-5 and TRBJ1-6, with 7 nucleotides matching TRBD1. V was clipped by 1 base and J by 7 bases; unmatched bases: 5. Germline loops: CDR1 SGHKS, CDR2 YYEKEE (reference sequence). The CDR3 is 15 residues long. The DNA of the CDR3 is TGTGCCAGCAGCTTGTCGCAGGGGGTGAATTCACCCCTCCACTTT. Residues: CASSLSQGVNSPLHF.

The sample holds one count of this clone. The gene calls are TRBV2 and TRBJ2-3; the D gene is possibly TRBD2 (5 bases). Germline CDR1 SNHLY, CDR2 FYNNEI. Trimming removed 8 bases at V and 0 bases at J, with 12 bases between. This CDR3 is built from 14 residues. This CDR3 is CASRPGSSTDTQYF. The CDR3 DNA reads TGTGCCAGCCGCCCGGGATCTAGCACAGATACGCAGTATTTT.

This rearrangement joins TRBV6-5 to TRBJ1-1, with 8 bases identical to TRBD1. J was trimmed by 5 bases and V by 7 bases; bases with no gene match: 12. In germline, CDR1 is MNHEY, CDR2 SVGAGI. This CDR3 spans 15 amino acids. The DNA of the CDR3 is TGTGCCAGCACTGGACAGGGTGGTTGGAAAACTGAAGCTTTCTTT. Encoded protein: CASTGQGGWKTEAFF.

This clone has a single count. The gene calls are TRBV5-1 and TRBJ1-1, with 10 bases lining up with TRBD1. CDR3 length equals 14 residues. Unmatched junction bases numbered 3, after V lost 6 bases and J lost 1 base. Germline V CDR1 and CDR2: SGHRS, YFSETQ. CDR3 DNA: TGCGCCAGCACCAGGACAGGGGGGAACACTGAAGCTTTCTTT. Its protein is CASTRTGGNTEAFF. Based on the CDR3 plus reference TRBV5-1 and TRBJ1-1, the full variable domain is KAGVTQTPRYLIKTRGQQVTLSCSPISGHRSVSWYQQTPGQGLQFLFEYFSETQRNKGNFPGRFSGRQFSNSRSEMNVSTLELGDSALYLCASTRTGGNTEAFFGQGTRLTVV.

This clone was observed a few times. The CDR3 DNA reads TGTGCCAGCAGCGGGACAGGGGAGGGAACCGAGCAGTACTTC. Amino acids: CASSGTGEGTEQYF. The chain uses TRBV2 and TRBJ2-7; TRBD1 matches 10 bases. Looked up from germline, CDR1 is SNHLY and CDR2 is FYNNEI. V gave up 6 bases and J gave up 6 bases; unmatched junction bases: 8. The CDR3 is 14 amino acids.

This clone has just one count. The V call is TRBV25-1, the J call TRBJ2-7; TRBD2 agrees at 8 bases. Germline values: CDR1 MGHDK, CDR2 SYGVNS. V shed 7 bases and J 0 bases; nucleotides not matched to a gene: 5. CDR3 size: 14 residues. Here the CDR3 DNA reads TGTGCCAGCATGAGCGGGGGCGGCTCCTACGAGCAGTACTTC. Translation gives CASMSGGGSYEQYF.

The V and J genes are TRBV5-1 and TRBJ2-3; TRBD2 agrees at 10 bases. The V segment lost 3 bases and the J segment 4 bases; nucleotides outside the gene matches: 5. The CDR3 totals 15 residues. CDR1 and CDR2 (germline): SGHRS, YFSETQ. The CDR3 sequence is CASSWTSGGADTQYF. The DNA for the CDR3 is TGCGCCAGCAGCTGGACTAGCGGCGGCGCAGATACGCAGTATTTT.

The J gene is TRBJ1-3, the V gene TRBV18; the D gene is possibly TRBD1 (6 bases). This CDR3 has 17 amino acids. CDR1 and CDR2 from the germline V gene are KGHSH and LQKENI. Trimming removed 3 bases at V and 0 bases at J, with 15 bases between. CDR3 sequence: CASSPLTGKVSGNTIYF. The CDR3 nucleotides are TGTGCCAGCTCACCTCTGACAGGAAAAGTCTCTGGAAACACCATATATTTT.

V usage is TRBV30 and J usage is TRBJ2-1; maybe TRBD2 (5 bases). This CDR3 contains 12 residues. Germline lookup yields CDR1 GTSNPN and CDR2 SVGIG (reference sequence). V gave up 8 bases and J gave up 1 base, with 9 bases separating them. The CDR3 nucleotides read TGTGCCCTAGCTATTTCCTACAATGAGCAGTTCTTC. Its translation is CALAISYNEQFF.

V usage is TRBV5-4 and J usage is TRBJ1-3; weak D call: TRBD1 (6 bases). The CDR3 has 17 amino acids. Germline V gene sequence: CDR1 SGHNT, CDR2 YYREEE (reference sequence). V was pared by 0 bases and J by 0 bases, with 13 bases between. The CDR3 DNA reads as TGTGCCAGCAGCTTGGCCCGGGACACCCCCTCTGGAAACACCATATATTTT. It codes for CASSLARDTPSGNTIYF.

The chain carries TRBV7-8 and TRBJ1-5; TRBD1 might be the D (5 bases). V lost 5 bases to trimming and J lost 2 bases, with 10 bases between them. Germline values: CDR1 SGHVS, CDR2 FQNEAQ. CDR3 length: 14 residues. This CDR3 is CASSRGGGNQPQHF. CDR3 DNA sequence: TGTGCCAGCAGCCGCGGGGGAGGCAATCAGCCCCAGCATTTT.

This clone was seen once. The chain couples TRBV19 to TRBJ1-6, with D possibly being TRBD1 (5 bases). Per germline, CDR1 LNHDA and CDR2 SQIVND (reference sequence). This CDR3 comprises 13 residues. V lost 7 bases and J 7 bases, leaving 11 bases between the germline ends. The DNA of the CDR3 is TGTGCCAGTAAGGTAGGGGCGAATTCACCCCTCCACTTT. The encoded protein is CASKVGANSPLHF.

This chain connects TRBV3-1 (or the pseudogene TRBV3-2) to TRBJ2-5, with 16 bases lining up with TRBD2. This CDR3 is built from 15 residues. Looked up from germline, CDR1 is LGHDT and CDR2 is YNNKEL (reference sequence). The V segment lost 6 bases and the J segment 3 bases; nucleotides outside the gene matches: 1. This CDR3 is CASRGTSGGEETQYF. The CDR3 DNA is TGTGCCAGCAGGGGGACTAGCGGGGGGGAAGAGACCCAGTACTTC.

The rearrangement links TRBV21-1 to TRBJ1-2; the D call of TRBD1 is as the table states it, not checked on the DNA. TRBV21-1 is shown as a pseudogene. The CDR3 is 17 residues long. CDR3 loop: CASSYRAPGTGAYGYTF. DNA of the CDR3: TGTGCCAGCAGCTATCGCGCACCCGGGACAGGGGCTTATGGCTACACCTTC.

The chain joins TRBV19 to TRBJ1-2; 10 bases are a match to TRBD1. Looked up from germline, CDR1 is LNHDA and CDR2 is SQIVND (reference sequence). This CDR3 is built from 16 residues. Trimming cost V 1 base and J 8 bases; bases outside gene matches: 10. In nucleotides, the CDR3 is TGTGCCAGTAGTATAGGACCATCGGGACAGGGGCCCGGCTACACCTTC. Protein sequence: CASSIGPSGQGPGYTF.

The chain couples TRBV7-3 to TRBJ2-1; D is unresolved. Germline values: CDR1 SGHTA, CDR2 FQGTGA. Trimming removed 5 bases from V and 7 bases from J, with 15 bases in between. The CDR3 has 14 amino acids. The CDR3 sequence: CASSPHPNGNEQFF. The CDR3 bases are TGTGCCAGCAGCCCCCACCCTAACGGTAATGAGCAGTTCTTC.

This sequence joins TRBV7-2 and TRBJ1-6; D is unclear. The CDR3 runs to 12 residues. CDR1 and CDR2 (germline): SGHTA, FQGNSA. Deletions cut 1 base from V and 14 bases from J, with 9 bases between. The CDR3 sequence is CASSLDIGTLHF. CDR3 coding DNA: TGTGCCAGCAGCTTAGACATTGGCACCCTCCACTTT.

V and J are TRBV18 and TRBJ1-4, with a weak D call TRBD1 (5 bases). CDR1 KGHSH and CDR2 LQKENI come from the germline V gene. This CDR3 comprises 16 residues. V was cut by 3 bases and J by 3 bases, with 14 bases left in between. CDR3 residues: CASSPRVGQANEKLFF. CDR3 nucleotides: TGTGCCAGCTCACCCCGAGTGGGGCAGGCTAATGAAAAACTGTTTTTT.

This sequence joins TRBV2 and TRBJ2-1; perhaps TRBD1 as D (6 bases). The ends were cut back, 6 bases at V and 2 bases at J, with 23 bases in the middle. The length of the CDR3 is 18 residues. Germline V CDR1 and CDR2: SNHLY, FYNNEI. The CDR3 sequence is CASSTIYYTGQTYNEQFF. The CDR3 region has the DNA TGTGCCAGCAGCACGATATACTACACAGGGCAGACCTACAATGAGCAGTTCTTC. Looking up the rest from reference TRBV2 and TRBJ2-1 gives the full variable domain: EPEVTQTPSHQVTQMGQEVILRCVPISNHLYFYWYRQILGQKVEFLVSFYNNEISEKSEIFDDQFSVERPDGSNFTLKIRSTKLEDSAMYFCASSTIYYTGQTYNEQFFGPGTRLTVL.

This chain connects TRBV30 to TRBJ2-6, with a weak D call TRBD2 (5 bases). V was pared by 3 bases and J by 0 bases, with 9 bases between. The CDR3 spans 15 residues. From germline, CDR1 is GTSNPN and CDR2 SVGIG (reference sequence). The CDR3 DNA is TGTGCCTGGAGCGGGCGGGCCTCTGGGGCCAACGTCCTGACTTTC. It encodes CAWSGRASGANVLTF.

The chain recombines TRBV4-1 with TRBJ2-5; 13 bases agree with TRBD2. V shed 5 bases, J shed 1 base, and the junction held 10 bases outside the gene matches. The germline V gene has CDR1 MGHRA and CDR2 YSYEKL. CDR3 length: 18 residues. CDR3: CASSTRPGLAGFQETQYF. The CDR3 DNA is TGCGCCAGCAGCACCCGCCCGGGACTAGCGGGGTTCCAAGAGACCCAGTACTTC.

The chain combines TRBV2 with TRBJ1-2; the match to TRBD1 covers 8 bases. Germline V gene sequence: CDR1 SNHLY, CDR2 FYNNEI. The V gene end was trimmed by 7 bases and the J gene end by 8 bases; junction bases not matched to a gene: 12. CDR3 length equals 14 residues. The CDR3 DNA sequence: TGTGCCAGCACTCAGCGGGGACAGGTATACGGCTACACCTTC. Its protein product is CASTQRGQVYGYTF.